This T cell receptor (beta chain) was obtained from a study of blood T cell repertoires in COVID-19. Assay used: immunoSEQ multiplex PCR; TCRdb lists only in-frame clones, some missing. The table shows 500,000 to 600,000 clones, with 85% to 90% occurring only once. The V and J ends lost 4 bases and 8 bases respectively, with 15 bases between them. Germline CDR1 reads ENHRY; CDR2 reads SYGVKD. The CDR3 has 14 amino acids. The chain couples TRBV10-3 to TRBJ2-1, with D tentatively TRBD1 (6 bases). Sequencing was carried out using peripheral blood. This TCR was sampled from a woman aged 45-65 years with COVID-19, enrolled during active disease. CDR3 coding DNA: TGTGCCATCAGTGTCCGGACAGATTCGGATGAGCAGTTCTTC. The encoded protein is CAISVRTDSDEQFF.